A selection of T cell receptor beta chains follows, all from one sample in a study of T cell responses to AZD1222 COVID-19 vaccine. Profiling relied on immunoSEQ multiplex PCR, and the TCRdb table lists in-frame clones only, not all of them. The sample gives about 150,000 clones, roughly 87% of which show up once; roughly 1.5% is in the top ten. The sample was peripheral blood, taken 28 days after the second AZD1222 dose. These receptors came from an adult who received the AZD1222 COVID-19 vaccine. Both conserved end residues are part of each CDR3. D genes are given only for firm matches. Not every row has a clone size; where given, it reads once, few, many or a size class.

V gene	clone size	D gene	J gene	CDR3 protein	CDR3 DNA
TRBV29-1	few	.	TRBJ1-1	CSAGTGEAFF	TGCAGCGCGGGAACGGGTGAAGCTTTCTTT
TRBV27	.	TRBD2	TRBJ2-1	CASSAQLAGGDEQFF	TGTGCCAGCAGTGCACAACTAGCGGGAGGGGATGAGCAGTTCTTC
TRBV28	.	.	TRBJ2-7	CASGGFGSYEQYF	TGTGCCAGCGGAGGGTTTGGGTCCTACGAGCAGTACTTC
TRBV6-2/TRBV6-3	.	TRBD1	TRBJ1-5	CASSYSGVDRVLEPQHF	TGTGCCAGCAGTTACTCGGGCGTTGACAGGGTTCTCGAGCCCCAGCATTTT
TRBV7-2	.	TRBD2	TRBJ2-7	CASSWGLAGNYEQYF	TGTGCCAGCAGCTGGGGACTAGCGGGGAACTACGAGCAGTACTTC
TRBV7-9	.	TRBD1	TRBJ2-2	CASSSRDRGNTGELFF	TGTGCCAGCAGCTCCAGGGACAGGGGGAACACCGGGGAGCTGTTTTTT
TRBV7-2	few	.	TRBJ1-6	CASSRGDSSYNSPLHF	TGTGCCAGCAGCCGGGGGGATAGCTCCTATAATTCACCCCTCCACTTT
TRBV27	.	.	TRBJ1-1	CASSLSGSAIGAFF	TGTGCCAGCAGTTTATCGGGCAGTGCTATTGGAGCTTTCTTT
TRBV5-8	.	.	TRBJ1-5	CASSLRSNQPQHF	TGTGCCAGCAGCTTGAGGAGCAATCAGCCCCAGCATTTT
TRBV6-5	.	.	TRBJ2-7	CASSYSGLHYEQYF	TGTGCCAGCAGTTACTCGGGACTTCACTACGAGCAGTACTTC
TRBV11-3	.	.	TRBJ1-1	CASSFQANTEAFF	TGTGCCAGCAGCTTTCAGGCGAACACTGAAGCTTTCTTT
TRBV11-3	once	.	TRBJ1-1	CASSTRGNTEAFF	TGTGCCAGCAGCACCCGGGGAAACACTGAAGCTTTCTTT
TRBV9	.	TRBD2	TRBJ2-1	CASSVPTSGGSYNEQFF	TGTGCCAGCAGCGTCCCCACTAGCGGAGGCTCCTACAATGAGCAGTTCTTC
TRBV11-2	.	TRBD1	TRBJ2-1	CASSSTPGGLYNEQFF	TGTGCCAGCAGCTCGACCCCAGGGGGCTTATACAATGAGCAGTTCTTC
TRBV10-3	.	TRBD1	TRBJ1-2	CAISASGQGGLGGYTF	TGTGCCATCAGTGCCTCCGGACAGGGGGGTTTAGGTGGCTACACCTTC
TRBV6-7	.	TRBD1	TRBJ1-5	CASSYAGQANQPQHF	TGTGCCAGCAGTTACGCTGGACAGGCCAATCAGCCCCAGCATTTT
TRBV9	.	TRBD2	TRBJ2-1	CASSPGDYREQFF	TGTGCCAGCAGCCCGGGGGACTACAGGGAGCAGTTCTTC
TRBV11-3	.	.	TRBJ2-7	CASRPRWGGGGTFYEQYF	TGTGCCAGCAGGCCCCGGTGGGGCGGAGGGGGGACTTTTTACGAGCAGTACTTC
TRBV7-3	many	.	TRBJ2-2	CASRASATGELFF	TGTGCCAGCAGAGCTAGCGCCACCGGGGAGCTGTTTTTT
TRBV4-2	.	TRBD2	TRBJ2-7	CASSQDETSGTYEQYF	TGTGCCAGCAGCCAAGATGAGACTAGCGGAACCTACGAGCAGTACTTC
TRBV28	.	.	TRBJ2-4	CASSSSSRDIQYF	TGTGCCAGCAGTTCCTCTAGCCGGGACATTCAGTACTTC
TRBV30	.	.	TRBJ1-2	CAWDTYYGYTF	TGTGCCTGGGACACCTACTATGGCTACACCTTC
TRBV6-5	.	TRBD1	TRBJ1-1	CASTRDRETEAFF	TGTGCCAGCACCCGAGACAGGGAGACTGAAGCTTTCTTT
TRBV3-1/TRBV3-2	.	TRBD2	TRBJ2-7	CASSHASGRPHYEQYF	TGTGCCAGCAGCCACGCTAGCGGGAGGCCACACTACGAGCAGTACTTC